These 26 T cell receptor beta chains were all obtained from the same sample, sequenced in a study of shared clonotypes between healthy human individuals. Clones were read by immunoSEQ multiplex PCR, and TCRdb kept only the in-frame ones, dropping some. The sample lists some 2.4 million clones; more than 85% were seen once. Input material: naive CD4+ T cells from PBMCs. The subset was: CD45RA+ positively selected. These receptors originate from a man aged 18-30 years in good health. Some clones in this sample may be carry-over from other donors' samples.

The chain has TRBV5-6 and TRBJ1-5; TRBD1 is a possible D gene (5 bases). CDR3 length: 12 amino acids. The ends were cut back, 4 bases at V and 9 bases at J, with 11 bases in the middle. Germline CDR1 is SGHDT and CDR2 is YYEEEE. The chain's CDR3 is CASSRGRGPQHF. The CDR3 DNA sequence: TGTGCCAGCAGCCGGGGACGAGGGCCCCAGCATTTT.

The V call is TRBV28, the J call TRBJ1-2; perhaps TRBD1 as D (5 bases). Germline V CDR1 and CDR2: MDHEN, SYDVKM. V dropped 6 bases and J dropped 5 bases, with 22 bases sitting between them. The CDR3 has 16 amino acids. DNA for the CDR3: TGTGCCAGCAGCAAACTGTCAGGGAATTTACTGTATGGCTACACCTTC. Translation gives CASSKLSGNLLYGYTF.

This chain's CDR3 is CASSKEGPWWPQHF. The DNA for the CDR3 is TGTGCCAGCAGCAAAGAAGGGCCCTGGTGGCCCCAGCATTTT. The chain links TRBV21-1 to TRBJ1-5. TRBV21-1 is recorded as a pseudogene. The CDR3 is 14 residues long.

The rearrangement uses TRBV6-6 and TRBJ2-7, with 8 bases aligning to TRBD1. Germline V gene sequence: CDR1 MNHNY, CDR2 SVGAGI (reference sequence). The CDR3 is made up of 14 amino acids. With V trimmed by 7 bases and J by 2 bases, 7 bases remained unmatched. This CDR3 reads CASTTTGAAYEQYF. CDR3 sequence (DNA): TGTGCCAGCACCACGACAGGGGCGGCCTACGAGCAGTACTTC.

About this clone itself: Distinct nucleotide sequences in the sample also encode this CDR3. The J gene is TRBJ2-1, the V gene TRBV28; the match to TRBD2 covers 9 bases. V was pared by 4 bases and J by 1 base, with 2 bases of the junction left unmatched. There are 15 residues in the CDR3. Per germline, CDR1 MDHEN and CDR2 SYDVKM. This chain's CDR3 is CASSSSGRSYNEQFF. CDR3 nucleotide sequence: TGTGCCAGCAGTTCAAGCGGGAGGTCCTACAATGAGCAGTTCTTC.

The gene calls are TRBV2 and TRBJ2-7; maybe TRBD1 (5 bases). This CDR3 is 15 amino acids long. With 6 bases removed from V and 6 bases from J, the gap between germline ends came to 21 bases. Germline V gene sequence: CDR1 SNHLY, CDR2 FYNNEI. The CDR3 here is CASRVLPGSPLEQYF. In DNA form, the CDR3 reads TGTGCCAGCAGGGTTCTCCCAGGGTCCCCTCTCGAGCAGTACTTC.

V usage is TRBV13 and J usage is TRBJ1-2; a weak D match, TRBD1 (6 bases). V was pared by 10 bases and J by 2 bases, with 14 bases between. CDR1 is PRHDT, CDR2 FYEKMQ, per germline (reference sequence). The CDR3 has 13 residues. The CDR3 DNA is TGTGCCACCACAGGGAGGGGCAACTATGGCTACACCTTC. Translating it yields CATTGRGNYGYTF.

The V call is TRBV7-6, the J call TRBJ2-1; a possible D gene is TRBD1 (6 bases). V lost 5 bases and J lost 0, with 20 bases in between. Germline lookup yields CDR1 SGHVS and CDR2 FNYEAQ. This CDR3 has 18 residues. CDR3 region: CASSPNTGRIFSYNEQFF. CDR3 in DNA: TGTGCCAGCAGCCCCAATACAGGGCGGATCTTCTCCTACAATGAGCAGTTCTTC.

The CDR3 region has the DNA TGCGCCAGCAGCTCCAGGGGAGAGCCCGAGCAGTACTTC. Translating it yields CASSSRGEPEQYF. This chain connects TRBV5-1 to TRBJ2-7, with D possibly matching TRBD1 (6 bases). The ends were cut back, 3 bases at V and 6 bases at J, with 13 bases in the middle. There are 13 residues in the CDR3. The germline gives CDR1 SGHRS, CDR2 YFSETQ.

The rearrangement links TRBV5-6 to TRBJ1-1, with a tentative D call TRBD1 (6 bases). V lost 3 bases, J lost 11 bases, and 17 bases lay in between. CDR3 length: 13 residues. Germline CDR1 and CDR2: SGHDT and YYEEEE. Here the CDR3 reads CASSSNNRGGAFF. CDR3 sequence (DNA): TGTGCCAGCAGCTCCAACAATCGCGGGGGCGCTTTCTTT.

Only one count was recorded for this clone. This chain links TRBV2 with TRBJ2-1, with TRBD2 matching 7 bases. Germline CDR1 is SNHLY and CDR2 is FYNNEI. The CDR3 contains 14 residues. V shed 11 bases and J 10 bases; nucleotides not matched to a gene: 17. CDR3 nucleotides: TGTGCCTCTGCCCTAGCGGACCCTTTTGGCGAGCAGTTCTTC. The encoded protein is CASALADPFGEQFF.

Turning to this clone: The identical CDR3 is also encoded by other nucleotide sequences in the sample. The chain joins TRBV9 to TRBJ2-1; the match to TRBD2 covers 8 bases. The germline CDR1 and CDR2 sequences are SGDLS and YYNGEE. V trimming: 3 bases; J trimming: 0 bases; junction bases outside the gene matches: 2. The CDR3 runs to 15 residues. For the CDR3, the DNA is TGTGCCAGCAGCGCTACTAGCGGCTCCTACAATGAGCAGTTCTTC. Translation: CASSATSGSYNEQFF. Combining the CDR3 with reference TRBV9 and TRBJ2-1 gives the whole variable domain DSGVTQTPKHLITATGQRVTLRCSPRSGDLSVYWYQQSLDQGLQFLIQYYNGEERAKGNILERFSAQQFPDLHSELNLSSLELGDSALYFCASSATSGSYNEQFFGPGTRLTVL.

The V gene is TRBV6-1, the J gene TRBJ1-4, with D possibly matching TRBD1 (6 bases). V lost 10 bases to trimming and J lost 6 bases, with 15 bases between them. Germline V gene sequence: CDR1 MNHNS, CDR2 SASEGT. The CDR3 totals 13 residues. The CDR3 coding sequence is TGTGCCATCCGACAGGAGATAGATGAAAAACTGTTTTTT. Its protein is CAIRQEIDEKLFF.

J is TRBJ2-4 and V is TRBV4-1, with TRBD2 identical over 8 bases. V lost 8 bases and J lost 3; bases outside the gene matches: 9. The CDR3 length is 15 residues. CDR1 is MGHRA, CDR2 YSYEKL, per germline. DNA of the CDR3: TGCGCCAGCTCCGGGGGGGGTCAATACAAAAACATTCAGTACTTC. It codes for CASSGGGQYKNIQYF.

This CDR3 is CASSQTTSAGIQYF. CDR3 nucleotide sequence: TGTGCCAGCAGCCAAACGACCTCGGCGGGGATTCAGTACTTC. The rearrangement joins TRBV7-2 to TRBJ2-4; D perhaps matches TRBD2 (6 bases). This CDR3 has 14 amino acids. Germline CDR1 reads SGHTA; CDR2 reads FQGNSA. V lost 5 bases, J lost 10 bases, and 18 bases lay in between.

CDR3: CAWSIPGGLPQYF. CDR3 bases: TGTGCCTGGAGTATCCCGGGAGGACTTCCCCAGTACTTC. The chain links TRBV30 to TRBJ2-4; 7 positions match TRBD2. The trim removed 2 bases at V and 13 bases at J, leaving 11 bases unmatched. The CDR3 has 13 amino acids. Germline CDR1 and CDR2: GTSNPN and SVGIG (reference sequence).

In DNA form, the CDR3 reads TGTGCCAGCAGCCCGGGGGGCCAGGGGGTTTACGAGCAGTACTTC. Its translation is CASSPGGQGVYEQYF. This chain links TRBV5-4 with TRBJ2-7; D may be TRBD1 or TRBD2 (7 bases each). Between the trimmed V and J ends, which lost 4 bases and 4 bases, there was a span of 18 bases. There are 15 residues in the CDR3. Per germline, CDR1 SGHNT and CDR2 YYREEE (reference sequence).

The rearrangement joins TRBV5-4 to TRBJ2-1; either TRBD1 or TRBD2 may fit D (5 bases each). V was trimmed by 4 bases and J by 4 bases, leaving 15 bases between them. The germline V gene encodes CDR1 SGHNT and CDR2 YYREEE (reference sequence). The CDR3 length is 15 residues. CDR3 protein: CASSTLGELYNEQFF. CDR3 nucleotides: TGTGCCAGCAGCACCTTGGGGGAACTATACAATGAGCAGTTCTTC. Looking up the rest from reference TRBV5-4 and TRBJ2-1 gives the full variable domain: ETGVTQSPTHLIKTRGQQVTLRCSSQSGHNTVSWYQQALGQGPQFIFQYYREEENGRGNFPPRFSGLQFPNYSSELNVNALELDDSALYLCASSTLGELYNEQFFGPGTRLTVL.

The V call is TRBV5-8, the J call TRBJ1-5, with unresolved D. Germline CDR1 is SGHTS and CDR2 is YDEGEE. The germline V and J ends were trimmed by 0 bases and 5 bases, with 12 bases remaining between them. The CDR3 consists of 15 residues. CDR3 residues: CASSLGRVIHQPQHF. CDR3 bases: TGTGCCAGCAGCTTGGGGAGGGTCATCCATCAGCCCCAGCATTTT. Together with reference TRBV5-8 and TRBJ1-5, the CDR3 gives the full variable domain: EAGVTQSPTHLIKTRGQQATLRCSPISGHTSVYWYQQALGLGLQFLLWYDEGEERNRGNFPPRFSGRQFPNYSSELNVNALELEDSALYLCASSLGRVIHQPQHFGDGTRLSIL.

The chain carries TRBV7-2 and TRBJ2-1; 7 bases agree with TRBD2. V shed 8 bases, J shed 0 bases, and the junction held 7 bases outside the gene matches. Per germline, CDR1 SGHTA and CDR2 FQGNSA. The CDR3 contains 15 residues. The CDR3 loop is CASHEGGSSYNEQFF. For the CDR3, the DNA is TGTGCCAGCCATGAGGGCGGGAGCTCCTACAATGAGCAGTTCTTC. The full variable domain, its missing parts supplied by reference TRBV7-2 and TRBJ2-1, is GAGVSQSPSNKVTEKGKDVELRCDPISGHTALYWYRQSLGQGLEFLIYFQGNSAPDKSGLPSDRFSAERTGGSVSTLTIQRTQQEDSAVYLCASHEGGSSYNEQFFGPGTRLTVL.

V gene TRBV6-1 combines with J gene TRBJ1-5; 10 nucleotides match TRBD1. There are 16 residues in the CDR3. V was pared by 4 bases and J by 3 bases, with 6 bases of the junction left unmatched. Germline CDR1 is MNHNS and CDR2 is SASEGT. The CDR3 DNA reads as TGTGCCAGCAGTGGCCGGGACAGGGGATACAATCAGCCCCAGCATTTT. Translating gives CASSGRDRGYNQPQHF.

This chain links TRBV5-1 with TRBJ2-1, with 7 bases aligning to TRBD1. The J segment lost 7 bases and the V segment lost 4 bases, leaving 5 bases of the junction unmatched. The CDR3 has 13 amino acids. The V gene's germline CDR1 is SGHRS and CDR2 YFSETQ. The CDR3 DNA follows: TGCGCCAGCAGCCACGGGACAGTAAATGAGCAGTTCTTC. This encodes CASSHGTVNEQFF.

The chain couples TRBV6-5 to TRBJ2-1; a possible D gene is TRBD1 (5 bases). V lost 6 bases, J lost 12 bases, and 12 bases lay in between. This CDR3 has 11 amino acids. Germline lookup yields CDR1 MNHEY and CDR2 SVGAGI. CDR3 nucleotide sequence: TGTGCCAGCAGCAACGGACAAACGCAGTTCTTC. Amino acid sequence: CASSNGQTQFF.

The chain uses TRBV11-3 and TRBJ2-7, with no clear D. V was cut by 1 base and J by 4 bases, with 5 bases left in between. The germline CDR1 and CDR2 sequences are SGHNT and YENEEA. The CDR3 is 12 residues long. CDR3 sequence (DNA): TGTGCCAGCAGCTTAGGAGCGTACGAGCAGTACTTC. Its protein is CASSLGAYEQYF.

This clone was seen just once. The chain links TRBV15 to TRBJ2-1, with TRBD2 matching 12 bases. The germline CDR1 and CDR2 sequences are LNHNV and YYDKDF (reference sequence). V trimming: 3 bases; J trimming: 9 bases; junction bases outside the gene matches: 12. This CDR3 is 17 amino acids long. The CDR3 bases are TGTGCCACCAGCAGCCGACTAGCGGGAGAAAGGGTGGGTGAGCAGTTCTTC. This codes for CATSSRLAGERVGEQFF.

V usage is TRBV28 and J usage is TRBJ2-4, with D perhaps being TRBD1 or TRBD2 (5 bases each). Germline V gives CDR1 MDHEN, CDR2 SYDVKM. The CDR3 is made up of 16 amino acids. V was shortened by 3 bases and J by 6 bases, with 18 bases between the two germline ends. CDR3 protein: CASSFLWGSSSNIQYF. The CDR3 DNA follows: TGTGCCAGCAGTTTCCTTTGGGGGAGCTCGTCAAACATTCAGTACTTC. Drawing the rest from reference TRBV28 and TRBJ2-4, the complete variable domain is DVKVTQSSRYLVKRTGEKVFLECVQDMDHENMFWYRQDPGLGLRLIYFSYDVKMKEKGDIPEGYSVSREKKERFSLILESASTNQTSMYLCASSFLWGSSSNIQYFGAGTRLSVL.